The 14 T cell receptor beta chains given below trace back to one sample, sequenced in a study of blood T cell repertoires in COVID-19. Some clones are missing from TCRdb's copy, which holds only in-frame ones; the method was immunoSEQ multiplex PCR. The sample lists around 300,000 clones, roughly 90% occurring once. The specimen sequenced was peripheral blood. The receptors here all came from a woman in her 40s with COVID-19, enrolled during active disease.

The chain joins TRBV11-3 to TRBJ2-3, with 8 bases lining up with TRBD2. Per the germline V gene, CDR1 is SGHNT and CDR2 is YENEEA. The CDR3 is made up of 14 amino acids. J was trimmed by 4 bases and V by 5 bases; bases with no gene match: 5. The chain's CDR3 is CASSASGSSDTQYF. The CDR3 nucleotides read TGTGCCAGCAGCGCAAGCGGGAGTTCAGATACGCAGTATTTT.

CDR3 residues: CASSALAGGPDEQFF. CDR3 DNA sequence: TGTGCCAGCAGTGCTCTAGCGGGGGGGCCGGATGAGCAGTTCTTC. The V and J genes are TRBV27 and TRBJ2-1, with TRBD2 matching 12 bases. Per the germline V gene, CDR1 is MNHEY and CDR2 is SMNVEV (reference sequence). Trimming at V came to 5 bases and at J to 8 bases, leaving 7 bases not matched to a gene. The CDR3 spans 15 residues.

The gene calls are TRBV14 and TRBJ1-1; tentatively, D is TRBD1 (5 bases). V lost 3 bases and J 1 base, leaving 15 bases between the germline ends. Germline V CDR1 and CDR2: SGHDN, FVKESK. The CDR3 covers 16 residues. CDR3 in DNA: TGTGCCAGCAGCCACTCTTCTCAGGGCCGGAACACTGAAGCTTTCTTT. Its protein is CASSHSSQGRNTEAFF.

The V gene is TRBV28, the J gene TRBJ1-2; unclear D gene. Germline V gives CDR1 MDHEN, CDR2 SYDVKM. The CDR3 spans 14 residues. The ends were cut back, 10 bases at V and 9 bases at J, with 24 bases in the middle. The CDR3 DNA reads TGTGCCACCATTATGTCCGGGGTCGCAAAGAGCTACACCTTC. This translates into CATIMSGVAKSYTF.

This chain joins TRBV5-3 and TRBJ1-1; 8 bases match TRBD1. TRBV5-3 is designated an ORF whose function remains uncertain. J gave up 3 bases and V 4 bases, and 11 bases lay outside the gene matches. The CDR3 is 16 amino acids. The CDR3 is CARSPITTGVDTEAFF. For the CDR3, the DNA is TGTGCCAGAAGCCCAATAACGACAGGGGTAGACACTGAAGCTTTCTTT.

The chain links TRBV19 to TRBJ1-3, with 7 bases matching TRBD1. There are 18 residues in the CDR3. CDR1 and CDR2 from the germline V gene are LNHDA and SQIVND (reference sequence). V trimming: 4 bases; J trimming: 0 bases; junction bases outside the gene matches: 12. The DNA for the CDR3 is TGTGCCAGTAGTAAGGGGGCAGGGAGGTTCTTCTCTGGAAACACCATATATTTT. This gives the protein CASSKGAGRFFSGNTIYF.

The chain uses TRBV9 and TRBJ2-1; 9 bases map to TRBD2. Trimming took 3 bases from V and 3 from J; bases not matched to a gene: 7. The CDR3 totals 16 residues. CDR1 and CDR2 (germline): SGDLS, YYNGEE. CDR3 coding DNA: TGTGCCAGCAGCGAGAGGCGAGCGGGGGGCTACAATGAGCAGTTCTTC. Residues: CASSERRAGGYNEQFF.

The rearrangement joins TRBV6-6 to TRBJ1-5; tentatively, D is TRBD1 (5 bases). Germline CDR1 is MNHNY and CDR2 is SVGAGI (reference sequence). This CDR3 spans 14 amino acids. Trimming shortened V by 6 bases and J by 2 bases, and 11 bases separated the two germline ends. The CDR3 loop is CASSLGGGNQPQHF. The DNA for the CDR3 is TGTGCCAGCAGCCTGGGAGGGGGCAATCAGCCCCAGCATTTT.

The V call is TRBV3-1 (or the pseudogene TRBV3-2), the J call TRBJ1-2; the D gene is possibly TRBD1 (5 bases). Trimming removed 2 bases at V and 6 bases at J, with 13 bases between. This CDR3 contains 14 residues. Germline CDR1 is LGHDT and CDR2 is YNNKEL (reference sequence). CDR3 region: CASSQNQGGNGYTF. The CDR3 nucleotides read TGTGCCAGCAGCCAAAACCAGGGAGGAAATGGCTACACCTTC.

This clone was picked up one time. The V call is TRBV18, the J call TRBJ1-6; 7 bases match TRBD1. Germline assignment: CDR1 KGHSH and CDR2 LQKENI. After removal of 5 bases from V and 0 bases from J, the junction contained 13 bases not matched to a gene. The CDR3 has 19 amino acids. CDR3 sequence: CASSISGTARDSYNSPLHF. In DNA form, the CDR3 reads TGTGCCAGCTCAATCTCCGGGACAGCACGAGACTCCTATAATTCACCCCTCCACTTT.

This clone has only one observation. The rearrangement joins TRBV5-1 to TRBJ1-1; D might be TRBD1 (6 bases). V shed 4 bases and J shed 4 bases, with 17 bases lying between them. Germline V gives CDR1 SGHRS, CDR2 YFSETQ. This CDR3 region has 15 residues. The DNA for the CDR3 is TGCGCCAGCAGCCCAGGGGACACCCAGCGCACTGAAGCTTTCTTT. Translated: CASSPGDTQRTEAFF.

This sequence joins TRBV6-1 and TRBJ1-4, with unresolved D. Trimming removed 2 bases from V and 11 bases from J, with 12 bases in between. The CDR3 covers 13 residues. Germline V gives CDR1 MNHNS, CDR2 SASEGT. The CDR3 here is CASSENGETKLFF. CDR3 DNA sequence: TGTGCCAGCAGTGAAAATGGGGAGACTAAACTGTTTTTT.

The rearrangement uses TRBV7-2 and TRBJ1-2; TRBD1 might be the D (5 bases). Germline-derived CDR1 and CDR2 are SGHTA and FQGNSA. The CDR3 runs to 18 residues. The germline V and J ends were trimmed by 5 bases and 5 bases, with 27 bases remaining between them. The CDR3 protein is CASSPPRPGVNSGYGYTF. The CDR3 DNA is TGTGCCAGCAGCCCCCCCAGACCGGGGGTGAATTCGGGGTATGGCTACACCTTC.

The chain links TRBV19 to TRBJ2-5; weak D call: TRBD1 (7 bases). The V gene lost 7 bases and the J gene lost 0 bases, with 21 bases spanning the gap. Germline V gives CDR1 LNHDA, CDR2 SQIVND (reference sequence). The length of the CDR3 is 17 residues. The CDR3 DNA reads TGTGCCAGTAAATCCGCCCGGACAGGAGGGTACCAAGAGACCCAGTACTTC. Protein sequence: CASKSARTGGYQETQYF.